This entry concerns a single T cell receptor beta chain. V was cut by 3 bases and J by 6 bases, with 9 bases left in between. The CDR3 sequence is 13 residues long. CDR1 and CDR2 (germline): KGHSH, LQKENI. The authors' processing: Scientists estimated how many nucleated cells there were by amplifying reference gene primers. Assay: immunoSEQ multiplex PCR; the TCRdb copy retains only in-frame clones and omits some. That table furnishes V, J and clone size, whereas the DNA furnished D and trimming. The sample records just under 150,000 clones, roughly 90% being singletons. This specimen comes from a study of blood T cell repertoires in COVID-19. Background on the study: COVID-19 samples, acute and convalescent, were from the United States, Italy and Spain. From T cells, B-cell-depleted T cells, or PBMCs came the material, which was cDNA or gDNA.

The material sequenced was peripheral blood. V gene TRBV18 combines with J gene TRBJ2-1; D might be TRBD1 (5 bases). The receptor was isolated from a human donor in a cohort sampled during active COVID-19. The CDR3 protein is CASSPPGFNEQFF. CDR3 DNA sequence: TGTGCCAGCTCACCCCCAGGGTTCAATGAGCAGTTCTTC.